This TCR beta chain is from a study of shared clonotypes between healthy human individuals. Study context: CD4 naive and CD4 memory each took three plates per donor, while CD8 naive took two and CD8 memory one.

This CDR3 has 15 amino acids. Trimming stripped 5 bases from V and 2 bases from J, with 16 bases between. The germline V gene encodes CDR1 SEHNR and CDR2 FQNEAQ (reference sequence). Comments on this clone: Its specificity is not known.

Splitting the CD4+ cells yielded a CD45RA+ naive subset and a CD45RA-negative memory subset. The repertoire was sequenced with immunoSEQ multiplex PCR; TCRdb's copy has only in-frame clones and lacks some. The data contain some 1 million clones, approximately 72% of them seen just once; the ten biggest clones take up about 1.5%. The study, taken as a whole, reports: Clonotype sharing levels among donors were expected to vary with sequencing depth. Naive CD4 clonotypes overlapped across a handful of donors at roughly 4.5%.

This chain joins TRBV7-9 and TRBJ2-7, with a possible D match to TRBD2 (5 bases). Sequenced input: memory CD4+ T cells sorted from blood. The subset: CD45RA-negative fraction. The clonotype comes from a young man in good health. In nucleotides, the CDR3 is TGTGCCAGCAGCCCCCCTGCCAGGAGGACCTACGAGCAGTACTTC. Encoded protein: CASSPPARRTYEQYF.